This T cell receptor beta chain was captured by sequencing in a study of cytomegalovirus exposure and HLA in healthy donors. Study observations and caveats: Within a later analysis, the majority of CMV-associated TCR beta chains appeared HLA-restricted. Earlier results showed most TCR beta V segments being productive about 87% or about 30% of the time.

Primers included in the PCR were 60 Vbeta and 13 Jbeta primers. Sequencing used immunoSEQ multiplex PCR; TCRdb keeps in-frame clones, though not all of them. The repertoire holds tens of thousands of clones, with approximately 71% as singletons. Trimming cost V 4 bases and J 1 base, with 11 bases left between them. From germline, CDR1 is SQVTM and CDR2 ANQGSEA. The CDR3 has 13 residues. Worth noting for this clone: No antigen is known for it.

The clonotype originates from a man in his forties or fifties in good health and CMV-seronegative. Sequenced material: PBMCs. The rearrangement links TRBV29-1 to TRBJ2-7; D remains ambiguous. CDR3 coding DNA: TGCAGCGTTGTGCGGCGGTATTCCTACGAGCAGTACTTC. Protein product: CSVVRRYSYEQYF.